The clone carrying this TCR beta chain was picked up a small number of times. No antigen is known for it. Library preparation (for TCRbeta) was performed with unique molecular identifiers. TCRdb reprocessed the PCR reads with MiXCR, giving one entry per CDR3 protein. The data contain approximately 120,000 distinct CDR3 sequences, about a tenth of them singletons. The CDR3 sequence is 16 residues long. Looked up from germline, CDR1 is LNHDA and CDR2 is SQIVND (reference sequence). V was clipped by 0 bases and J by 4 bases, with 13 bases between them. These data come from a study of T-cell reconstitution after alpha-beta-depleted transplantation in children. Points from the study as a whole: By one year post-transplant, T-cell counts and diversity largely arose from T cells that were newly produced. Reported findings indicate that, about two months after transplant, alpha-beta T cells came from several hundred expanded clones, which were derived from non-depleted graft cells. Where some patients showed high TCRbeta diversity at day 60, it came from recipient T cells and thymic progenitors that had survived.

The chain carries TRBV19 and TRBJ1-5, with D tentatively TRBD1 (6 bases). Specimen: PBMCs, mostly from graft donor cells, collected 180 days after TCRalphabeta/CD19-depleted stem cell transplant. The sequence derives from a girl under three years old who had a stem cell transplant for combined immunodeficiency, so the T cells may come from the graft donor. CDR3 protein: CASSIEARQANQPQHF. CDR3 in DNA: TGTGCCAGTAGTATAGAGGCACGACAGGCGAATCAGCCCCAGCATTTT.